The 17 T cell receptor beta chains listed next were all sequenced from one sample in a study of blood T cell repertoires in COVID-19. Profiled with immunoSEQ multiplex PCR; TCRdb holds only in-frame clones, not every one. The sample records 150,000 to 200,000 clones, 80% to 90% being singletons. The sample consisted of peripheral blood. The source is an older woman with COVID-19, enrolled during active disease.

The V and J genes are TRBV6-5 and TRBJ2-7; TRBD2 might be the D (5 bases). In germline, CDR1 is MNHEY, CDR2 SVGAGI. Deletions cut 4 bases from V and 7 bases from J, with 14 bases between. There are 13 residues in the CDR3. The CDR3 here is CASSSLRGGEQYV. CDR3 in DNA: TGTGCCAGCAGTTCCCTACGGGGTGGAGAGCAGTACGTC.

The DNA of the CDR3 is TGTGCCAGCAGCGGTGGACGGGGGAGCTCCTACAATGAGCAGTTCTTC. This sequence encodes CASSGGRGSSYNEQFF. The chain couples TRBV9 to TRBJ2-1; D may be TRBD2 (6 bases). Looked up from germline, CDR1 is SGDLS and CDR2 is YYNGEE. CDR3 length: 16 amino acids. Trimming pared 3 bases from V and 0 bases from J, leaving 13 bases between.

This chain links TRBV6-5 with TRBJ2-1; D gene ambiguous. Germline V gives CDR1 MNHEY, CDR2 SVGAGI. Trimming pared 2 bases from V and 6 bases from J, leaving 8 bases between. The CDR3 spans 13 residues. CDR3 DNA: TGTGCCAGCAGTTACACAGCATCCAATGAGCAGTTCTTC. Protein: CASSYTASNEQFF.

The chain combines TRBV11-2 with TRBJ2-1; 15 positions agree with TRBD2. The CDR3 contains 16 residues. V was pared by 5 bases and J by 8 bases, with 7 bases of the junction left unmatched. Germline values: CDR1 SGHAT, CDR2 FQNNGV. Here the CDR3 DNA reads TGTGCCAGCAGCCTCGGACTAGCGGGGGGGATAGATGAGCAGTTCTTC. Translating gives CASSLGLAGGIDEQFF.

The gene calls are TRBV5-1 and TRBJ2-7, with D perhaps TRBD1 (5 bases). V dropped 4 bases and J dropped 3 bases, with 14 bases sitting between them. Germline V gene sequence: CDR1 SGHRS, CDR2 YFSETQ. This CDR3 comprises 14 residues. As DNA, the CDR3 is TGCGCCAGCAGCCCGACAGCCAGCCTCTACGAGCAGTACTTC. Translated: CASSPTASLYEQYF.

This clone has just one count. The chain is built from TRBV6-5 and TRBJ1-2, with unresolved D. The V gene's germline CDR1 is MNHEY and CDR2 SVGAGI. V was trimmed by 4 bases and J by 7 bases, leaving 10 bases between them. The length of the CDR3 is 12 residues. Here the CDR3 DNA reads TGTGCCAGCAGTTTAGAGGGTACTGGCTACACCTTC. Amino acid sequence: CASSLEGTGYTF.

The V and J genes are TRBV6-5 and TRBJ1-2, with 8 positions matching TRBD1. This CDR3 is 16 amino acids long. The V segment lost 0 bases and the J segment 5 bases; nucleotides outside the gene matches: 8. In germline, CDR1 is MNHEY, CDR2 SVGAGI. The CDR3 loop is CASSYSRTGNRYGYTF. CDR3 coding DNA: TGTGCCAGCAGTTACTCGAGGACAGGGAATCGTTATGGCTACACCTTC.

The chain is built from TRBV18 and TRBJ1-4; the match to TRBD1 covers 7 bases. The ends lost 8 bases at V and 6 bases at J; junction bases unmatched: 12. Germline-derived CDR1 and CDR2 are KGHSH and LQKENI. The CDR3 sequence is 15 residues long. CDR3: CASVFAGTADEKLFF. The CDR3 nucleotides read TGTGCCAGCGTATTCGCCGGGACAGCGGATGAAAAACTGTTTTTT.

The V gene is TRBV5-5, the J gene TRBJ1-6, with D hard to call. The CDR3 covers 16 residues. The germline CDR1 and CDR2 sequences are SGHKS and YYEKEE (reference sequence). V was shortened by 1 base and J by 7 bases, with 15 bases between the two germline ends. The CDR3: CASSLLPQVGNSPLHF. The CDR3 DNA sequence: TGTGCCAGCAGCTTGTTACCTCAGGTTGGCAATTCACCCCTCCACTTT.

The chain employs TRBV2 and TRBJ2-5, with TRBD2 as a possible D gene (6 bases). Deletions cut 7 bases from V and 4 bases from J, with 16 bases between. The CDR3 consists of 14 residues. Germline-derived CDR1 and CDR2 are SNHLY and FYNNEI. The CDR3 loop reads CASTRDLGGETQYF. The DNA for the CDR3 is TGTGCCAGCACCCGGGACCTGGGGGGAGAGACCCAGTACTTC.

The chain has TRBV28 and TRBJ1-5; D possibly corresponds to TRBD1 (5 bases). Trimming stripped 6 bases from V and 2 bases from J, with 14 bases between. There are 15 residues in the CDR3. Germline loops: CDR1 MDHEN, CDR2 SYDVKM. Written as DNA, the CDR3 is TGTGCCAGCAGGGAGACAGCGTCCGGCAATCAGCCCCAGCATTTT. This sequence encodes CASRETASGNQPQHF.

V is TRBV12-3 or TRBV12-4 and J is TRBJ2-5, with D maybe TRBD1 (5 bases). The V gene lost 2 bases and the J gene lost 5 bases, with 9 bases spanning the gap. This CDR3 is 13 amino acids long. CDR3 sequence reads: CASSLFSGETQYF. The CDR3 nucleotides read TGTGCCAGCAGTTTATTTTCAGGGGAGACCCAGTACTTC.

This clone was counted a single time. This chain joins TRBV28 and TRBJ2-5, with D tentatively TRBD2 (6 bases). CDR3 length: 16 amino acids. The germline V gene has CDR1 MDHEN and CDR2 SYDVKM. V lost 2 bases and J lost 1, with 14 bases in between. CDR3 nucleotide sequence: TGTGCCAGCAGTTTACGTAGGGACTGTTGCCAAGAGACCCAGTACTTC. Amino acids: CASSLRRDCCQETQYF.

The CDR3 sequence: CASSITGDTGELFF. In DNA, the CDR3 is TGTGCCAGCAGTATTACAGGGGACACCGGGGAGCTGTTTTTT. This rearrangement joins TRBV6-6 to TRBJ2-2; TRBD1 matches at 7 bases. This CDR3 region has 14 residues. The trim removed 5 bases at V and 3 bases at J, leaving 3 bases unmatched. Germline values: CDR1 MNHNY, CDR2 SVGAGI (reference sequence).

The chain is built from TRBV5-1 and TRBJ1-1; TRBD1 agrees at 9 bases. The CDR3 loop spans 15 amino acids. CDR1 and CDR2 (germline): SGHRS, YFSETQ. The J segment lost 3 bases and the V segment lost 5 bases, leaving 8 bases of the junction unmatched. The CDR3 spells CASSSAQGAYTEAFF. Here the CDR3 DNA reads TGCGCCAGCAGTTCAGCACAGGGGGCATACACTGAAGCTTTCTTT.

J is TRBJ2-3 and V is TRBV3-1 (or the pseudogene TRBV3-2); 10 bases align to TRBD2. CDR1 is LGHDT, CDR2 YNNKEL, per germline (reference sequence). The V gene end was trimmed by 2 bases and the J gene end by 1 base; junction bases not matched to a gene: 0. The CDR3 covers 15 residues. CDR3 sequence: CASSQSGGGTDTQYF. The CDR3 coding sequence is TGTGCCAGCAGCCAAAGCGGGGGGGGCACAGATACGCAGTATTTT.

This chain links TRBV5-5 with TRBJ2-7; 8 nucleotides agree with TRBD1. Trimming cost V 1 base and J 5 bases; bases outside gene matches: 8. The CDR3 is 15 residues long. Germline-derived CDR1 and CDR2 are SGHKS and YYEKEE (reference sequence). CDR3 in DNA: TGTGCCAGCAGCTTGATCGACCCAGGGGGCCACGAGCAGTACGTC. Protein sequence: CASSLIDPGGHEQYV.